This T cell receptor beta chain was captured by sequencing in a study of cytomegalovirus exposure and HLA in healthy donors. Study observations and caveats: Most TCR sequences were rare, but some public TCRs occurred in many donors. It was 150 or so TCR beta chains that were listed as cytomegalovirus-associated.

The protocol was immunoSEQ multiplex PCR, while the TCRdb copy is restricted to in-frame clones and leaves out a portion. The table lists more than 95,000 clones, roughly 88% of them singletons. As regards this clone: The antigen is unknown.

Germline CDR1 reads MNHEY; CDR2 reads SVGAGI. Trimming pared 4 bases from V and 1 base from J, leaving 9 bases between. This CDR3 is built from 14 residues. This chain joins TRBV6-5 and TRBJ2-3; D unresolved. The source material was PBMCs. The clonotype was recovered from a man between 18 and 29 years old in good health and CMV-seronegative. This chain's CDR3 is CASSFQVGTDTQYF. CDR3 bases: TGTGCCAGCAGTTTTCAGGTGGGCACAGATACGCAGTATTTT.